This T cell receptor (beta chain) originates from a study of T cell repertoires in cytomegalovirus infection. Study background: It was the public TCR beta signatures that indicated both CMV infection and matching HLA type.

With respect to this clonotype: Its antigen is as yet unknown.

TCRdb analysed the reads with MiXCR anew, one entry per CDR3 protein. The table shows fewer than 950,000 distinct CDR3 sequences, with approximately 32% occurring only once. Trimming left V 0 bases short and J 3 bases short, with 12 bases between. The length of the CDR3 is 14 residues. CDR1 and CDR2 (germline): DFQATT, SNEGSKA (reference sequence). The specimen comprised cultured CD8+ T cells from PBMCs, sampled from culture after CMV antigen stimulation. The chain couples TRBV20-1 to TRBJ2-7; D possibly uses TRBD1 or TRBD2 (5 bases each). The sequence derives from a human donor in good health (CMV status not recorded). Some clones in this sample may be carry-over from other donors' samples. The CDR3 DNA reads TGCAGTGCTAGAGATCGCCGGGGCAGCTACGAGCAGTACGTC. It encodes CSARDRRGSYEQYV.